A selection of T cell receptor beta chains follows, all from one sample in a study of OX40 agonist ivuxolimab in advanced cancers. This table comes from immunoSEQ multiplex PCR, and its TCRdb copy is limited to in-frame clones, with some not included. The table records about 96,000 clones, about 90% of them present only once. This specimen was CD4+ or CD8+ T cells sorted from blood, taken in a trial of the OX40 agonist ivuxolimab. These receptors came from an adult with an advanced solid tumor such as melanoma, head and neck, liver or kidney cancer. Both conserved end residues are part of each CDR3. D genes are given only for firm matches. The size entry is marked missing in some rows and otherwise reads once, few, many or a size class.

TRBJ2-1	TRBD2	TRBV6-1	.	TGTGCCAGCAATCAGCTAGCGGGAAACTACAATGAGCAGTTCTTC	CASNQLAGNYNEQFF
TRBJ1-2	.	TRBV27	.	TGTGCCAGCAGTTTATCGATCGCAGCGCTCATTGGGGGCTACACCTTC	CASSLSIAALIGGYTF
TRBJ2-2	TRBD1	TRBV27	.	TGTGCCAGCAGTTTCCGTGGGACAGGGGGGACCGGGGAGCTGTTTTTT	CASSFRGTGGTGELFF
TRBJ2-5	TRBD1	TRBV6-5	.	TGTGCCAGCAGTTCAAGGGGGCCTCGGGAGACCCAGTACTTC	CASSSRGPRETQYF
TRBJ2-1	.	TRBV28	.	TGTGCCAGCAGTTTATGGGTGCTAGCCTTTGAGCAGTTCTTC	CASSLWVLAFEQFF
TRBJ2-1	.	TRBV21-1	.	TGTGCCAGCTTCCGGGACAGAGTTAACAATGAGCAGTTCTTC	CASFRDRVNNEQFF
TRBJ1-1	.	TRBV6-1	few	TGTGCCAGCAGGACCGTCGGTTTGAACACTGAAGCTTTCTTT	CASRTVGLNTEAFF
TRBJ2-3	TRBD2	TRBV19	.	TGTGCCAGTAGTATAATGGACCCAGCGGGACGCACAGATACGCAGTATTTT	CASSIMDPAGRTDTQYF
TRBJ1-2	.	TRBV9	.	TGTGCCAGCAGCTATAACTATGGCTACACCTTC	CASSYNYGYTF
TRBJ1-2	.	TRBV15	.	TGTGCCACCAGCAGAGCTCGGGCGGAGACTGGCTACACCTTC	CATSRARAETGYTF
TRBJ1-5	TRBD1	TRBV9	.	TGTGCCAGCAGCGCAGGGGGTTATAGCAATCAGCCCCAGCATTTT	CASSAGGYSNQPQHF
TRBJ2-1	TRBD2	TRBV19	.	TGTGCCAGTAGTCCGTATTTAGGGCTAGCGGGGGGCTCTGAGCAGTTCTTC	CASSPYLGLAGGSEQFF
TRBJ2-3	.	TRBV7-2	.	TGTGCCAGCAGCCTCGGACTGGGCACAGATACGCAGTATTTT	CASSLGLGTDTQYF
TRBJ2-7	.	TRBV7-3	once	TGTGCCAGCAGCTTGATGAGGGGTTACGAGCAGTACTTC	CASSLMRGYEQYF
TRBJ2-5	TRBD2	TRBV19	.	TGTGCCAGTAGTCTACTAGCGGGCAGGGAGACCCAGTACTTC	CASSLLAGRETQYF
TRBJ1-1	TRBD1	TRBV7-9	once	TGTGCCAGCAGCTCCGCCCCTCAGGGGGGGGGTACCACTGAAGCTTTCTTT	CASSSAPQGGGTTEAFF
TRBJ2-1	.	TRBV4-1	.	TGCGCCAGCAGCCAAGTACAGCCAAACAATGAGCAGTTCTTC	CASSQVQPNNEQFF
TRBJ1-5	.	TRBV6-6	.	TGTGCCATCGAGGCGGGCCCCAATCAGCCCCAGCATTTT	CAIEAGPNQPQHF
TRBJ1-4	.	TRBV10-3	.	TGTGCCATCAGTGAGAATGCAGGCAGCTATAATGAAAAACTGTTTTTT	CAISENAGSYNEKLFF
TRBJ2-1	.	TRBV6-5	.	TGTGCCAGCACCCACGATAATACAGGGCGGAAGCAGTTCTTC	CASTHDNTGRKQFF
TRBJ1-3	.	TRBV7-8	.	TGTGCCAGCAGCCTAGCCAAGGCTGGAAACACCATATATTTT	CASSLAKAGNTIYF
TRBJ1-5	TRBD1	TRBV6-5	.	TGTGCCAGCAGGGGACAGGGTGGCGATCAGCCCCAGCATTTT	CASRGQGGDQPQHF
TRBJ2-7	TRBD1	TRBV28	.	TGTGCCAGCAGTCCTCCGTGGACAGGAAACGAGCAGTACTTC	CASSPPWTGNEQYF
TRBJ2-7	TRBD1	TRBV9	.	TGTGCCAGCAGCGCCTCCGGGACAGGGTACGAGCAGTACTTC	CASSASGTGYEQYF
TRBJ2-7	TRBD2	TRBV18	.	TGTGCCAGCTCATTGGGGACTAGCTACGAGCAGTACTTC	CASSLGTSYEQYF
TRBJ2-2	.	TRBV11-2	.	TGTGCCAGCAGCTTGCTAGCCGCCGCGAACACCGGGGAGCTGTTTTTT	CASSLLAAANTGELFF
TRBJ2-1	.	TRBV4-3	.	TGCGCCAGCAGCCCAGAGAGGGGCAATGAGCAGTTCTTC	CASSPERGNEQFF
TRBJ1-5	.	TRBV10-3	.	TGTGCCATCAGTACGGACGGTCAGCCCCAGCATTTT	CAISTDGQPQHF
TRBJ2-7	.	TRBV9	.	TGTGCCAGCAGCCCACCCCGGGACTTACCTCCGTACGAGCAGTACTTC	CASSPPRDLPPYEQYF
TRBJ2-3	.	TRBV5-4	.	TGTGCCAGCAGCACCGACAAATCAGCAGATACGCAGTATTTT	CASSTDKSADTQYF
TRBJ2-3	TRBD2	TRBV7-2	.	TGTGCCAGCAGCTCCTATAGCGGGAGGGCCCCAGATACGCAGTATTTT	CASSSYSGRAPDTQYF
TRBJ2-3	.	TRBV10-3	.	TGTGCCATCAGTGATTTCGACAGGGAGGTAACAGATACGCAGTATTTT	CAISDFDREVTDTQYF
TRBJ1-4	TRBD1	TRBV7-9	.	TGTGCCAGCAGCTTACGGACAGGGCCCCTTCTTGCAACTAATGAAAAACTGTTTTTT	CASSLRTGPLLATNEKLFF
TRBJ2-3	TRBD2	TRBV6-5	.	TGTGCCAGCAGTTACACTAGCGGTCTCACAGATACGCAGTATTTT	CASSYTSGLTDTQYF
TRBJ1-1	TRBD1	TRBV5-1	.	TGCGCCAGCAGCCCTTTAGGGACAGCGAACACTGAAGCTTTCTTT	CASSPLGTANTEAFF
TRBJ2-7	TRBD2	TRBV10-3	.	TGTGCCACCACGGACCTGGCCCGGACTAGCGGTTACGAGCAGTACTTC	CATTDLARTSGYEQYF
TRBJ2-7	TRBD2	TRBV11-1	.	TGTGCCAGCAGCTTAGCACCCACGGGGACTAGCGGGGTCTACGAGCAGTACTTC	CASSLAPTGTSGVYEQYF
TRBJ1-4	TRBD1	TRBV28	.	TGTGCCAGCAGTTTTCCAGGACAGGGTCGTGAAAAACTGTTTTTT	CASSFPGQGREKLFF
TRBJ2-3	.	TRBV10-3	.	TGTGCCATCAGTATCGGGGATACGCAGTATTTT	CAISIGDTQYF
TRBJ2-3	TRBD1	TRBV11-1	.	TGTGCCAGCACCTTCCGCAGGGGGCAGTCAGATACGCAGTATTTT	CASTFRRGQSDTQYF
TRBJ2-4	TRBD1	TRBV5-8	.	TGTGCCAGCAGCCCTGCACAGGGGGCGGGAAACATTCAGTACTTC	CASSPAQGAGNIQYF
TRBJ2-5	TRBD2	TRBV5-6	.	TGTGCCAGCAGCCCCATGGGACTAGCGGGAGGGGCGCTGGAGACCCAGTACTTC	CASSPMGLAGGALETQYF
TRBJ2-5	TRBD1	TRBV13	.	TGTGCCAGCAGCCTCCTAGAAGAAAGGGACAGGGGGCTCCAAGAGACCCAGTACTTC	CASSLLEERDRGLQETQYF
TRBJ2-3	TRBD2	TRBV11-2	.	TGTGCCAGCAGCCGTTTAGCGGGAGCAGATACGCAGTATTTT	CASSRLAGADTQYF
TRBJ1-1	.	TRBV6-5	.	TGTGCCAGCAGTTACGTAAGGGACACTGAAGCTTTCTTT	CASSYVRDTEAFF
TRBJ2-2	TRBD1	TRBV19	.	TGTGCCAGTAGTATCTTGAGGGGACAGGGGATAGGGGAGCTGTTTTTT	CASSILRGQGIGELFF
TRBJ2-2	.	TRBV6-4	.	TGTGCCAGCAGTGACTCGAGGGGCACCGGGGAGCTGTTTTTT	CASSDSRGTGELFF
TRBJ1-1	.	TRBV19	.	TGTGCCAGTTCCACCGGAGCAGGGGTTTCGATGAACACTGAAGCTTTCTTT	CASSTGAGVSMNTEAFF
TRBJ2-5	TRBD1	TRBV6-6	.	TGTGCCAGCAGTCCAACCTTCGGACAGGGCCAGGAGACCCAGTACTTC	CASSPTFGQGQETQYF
TRBJ1-1	TRBD1	TRBV18	.	TGTGCCAGCTCGTTCCGACAGGGGAACACTGAAGCTTTCTTT	CASSFRQGNTEAFF
TRBJ1-5	.	TRBV11-2	.	TGTGCCAGCAGCCCTCGACCGGGTCAGCCCCAGCATTTT	CASSPRPGQPQHF
TRBJ1-1	.	TRBV30	.	TGTGCCTGGAGTAGGGGGACCGGGACCACTGAAGCTTTCTTT	CAWSRGTGTTEAFF
TRBJ2-1	TRBD1	TRBV9	.	TGTGCCAGCAGCGCGAACCGGGACAGGGGGCGGATCGCAGATGAGCAGTTCTTC	CASSANRDRGRIADEQFF
TRBJ2-1	TRBD1	TRBV4-2	.	TGTGCCAGCAGCCTTTCGCCGGGACAGCCTTACAATGAGCAGTTCTTC	CASSLSPGQPYNEQFF
TRBJ2-1	TRBD1	TRBV11-3	.	TGTGCCAGCAGCTTAAGACAGGGGGTCTCCTACAATGAGCAGTTCTTC	CASSLRQGVSYNEQFF
TRBJ1-1	TRBD1	TRBV6-1	.	TGTGCCACCCCGAGGTCAGGGGGCCACACTGAAGCTTTCTTT	CATPRSGGHTEAFF